This TCR beta chain was sequenced in a study of cytomegalovirus exposure and HLA in healthy donors. Whole-study context: Tens of millions of unique TCRs from HLA-typed donors were held in an early release of data. Study results and limitations: Indistinguishable V segments such as TRBV6-2 and TRBV6-3 were excluded. Sequencing likely generated an artifact that appeared as a cluster of highly shared sequence variants. TCR beta V segments were, for the most part, productive about 87% or about 30% of the time in an earlier analysis.

The V end was cut by 5 bases, the J end by 1 base, with 8 bases between. CDR1 is SGHTA, CDR2 FQGTGA, per germline. The CDR3 loop spans 13 amino acids. On this clone: Its antigen is not known.

PCR primers comprised 60 Vbeta and 13 Jbeta primers. Sequenced by immunoSEQ multiplex PCR; TCRdb stores in-frame clones only, minus some. The table includes 30,000 to 45,000 clones, 75% to 90% detected once. The sequencing input was PBMCs. The V and J genes are TRBV7-3 and TRBJ2-5; D unclear. This sequence was found in a woman in her 40s in good health and CMV-seropositive. The CDR3 reads CASSKTVQETQYF. The CDR3 nucleotides read TGTGCCAGCAGCAAAACGGTCCAAGAGACCCAGTACTTC.